Listed below are T cell receptor beta chains from one sample, sequenced in a study of blood T cell repertoires in COVID-19. Clones were read by immunoSEQ multiplex PCR, and TCRdb kept only the in-frame ones, dropping some. The sample lists approximately 380,000 clones; roughly 91% were seen once. The specimen was PBMCs or T cells enriched from blood (not recorded which). The receptors come from a young woman who had recovered from COVID-19. Both conserved end residues are part of each CDR3. The order of the fields is J gene, D gene, V gene, clone size, CDR3 protein, CDR3 DNA. A D gene is named only where the DNA matches it firmly. Not every row has a clone size; where given, it reads once, few, many or a size class.

J gene: TRBJ1-1; D gene: .; V gene: TRBV19; clone size: few; CDR3 protein: CASSAMSGIMNTEAFF; CDR3 DNA: TGTGCCAGTAGTGCCATGTCAGGGATAATGAACACTGAAGCTTTCTTT
J gene: TRBJ1-4; D gene: .; V gene: TRBV18; clone size: .; CDR3 protein: CASSPQAARTNEKLFF; CDR3 DNA: TGTGCCAGCTCACCACAAGCCGCGAGGACTAATGAAAAACTGTTTTTT
J gene: TRBJ1-2; D gene: .; V gene: TRBV2; clone size: .; CDR3 protein: CASSVFSYGYTF; CDR3 DNA: TGTGCCAGCAGTGTCTTCAGCTATGGCTACACCTTC
J gene: TRBJ1-5; D gene: .; V gene: TRBV19; clone size: .; CDR3 protein: CASTKGEYQPQHF; CDR3 DNA: TGTGCCAGTACCAAAGGGGAATATCAGCCCCAGCATTTT
J gene: TRBJ1-5; D gene: .; V gene: TRBV30; clone size: .; CDR3 protein: CAWGRTDSNQPQHF; CDR3 DNA: TGTGCCTGGGGTAGGACAGATAGCAATCAGCCCCAGCATTTT
J gene: TRBJ1-3; D gene: .; V gene: TRBV5-8; clone size: .; CDR3 protein: CASSLFQTPGNTIYF; CDR3 DNA: TGTGCCAGCAGCTTATTTCAGACACCAGGAAACACCATATATTTT
J gene: TRBJ2-5; D gene: .; V gene: TRBV11-2; clone size: .; CDR3 protein: CASSFLRGGIATQYF; CDR3 DNA: TGTGCCAGCAGCTTCCTGAGGGGAGGAATCGCGACCCAGTACTTC
J gene: TRBJ1-2; D gene: .; V gene: TRBV4-1; clone size: few; CDR3 protein: CASSQDLLSRNYGYTF; CDR3 DNA: TGCGCCAGCAGCCAAGACCTTCTTTCACGGAACTATGGCTACACCTTC
J gene: TRBJ1-2; D gene: .; V gene: TRBV11-1; clone size: .; CDR3 protein: CASSMAQGFGYTF; CDR3 DNA: TGTGCCAGCAGCATGGCTCAGGGGTTCGGCTACACCTTC
J gene: TRBJ2-3; D gene: .; V gene: TRBV29-1; clone size: .; CDR3 protein: CSARLRGSTDTQYF; CDR3 DNA: TGCAGCGCTCGACTCAGGGGTAGTACAGATACGCAGTATTTT
J gene: TRBJ1-6; D gene: .; V gene: TRBV10-2; clone size: .; CDR3 protein: CASSEWGPRDSPLHF; CDR3 DNA: TGCGCCAGCAGTGAGTGGGGCCCCCGGGATTCACCCCTCCACTTT
J gene: TRBJ1-1; D gene: .; V gene: TRBV30; clone size: .; CDR3 protein: CAWSWSYREIWSRTEAFF; CDR3 DNA: TGTGCCTGGAGCTGGTCATACAGGGAAATATGGAGCAGGACTGAAGCTTTCTTT
J gene: TRBJ1-4; D gene: .; V gene: TRBV5-1; clone size: .; CDR3 protein: CASSLTGSNEKLFF; CDR3 DNA: TGCGCCAGCAGCTTGACAGGGAGTAATGAAAAACTGTTTTTT
J gene: TRBJ1-3; D gene: .; V gene: TRBV9; clone size: .; CDR3 protein: CASSGAPSSGNTIYF; CDR3 DNA: TGTGCCAGCTCAGGGGCTCCAAGCTCTGGAAACACCATATATTTT
J gene: TRBJ2-3; D gene: TRBD2; V gene: TRBV6-1; clone size: .; CDR3 protein: CASSATSGGPHLRDTQYF; CDR3 DNA: TGTGCCAGCAGTGCGACTAGCGGGGGGCCTCACCTCAGAGATACGCAGTATTTT
J gene: TRBJ2-1; D gene: TRBD1; V gene: TRBV3-1/TRBV3-2; clone size: once; CDR3 protein: CASSHTTGNNEQFF; CDR3 DNA: TGTGCCAGCAGCCACACGACAGGGAACAATGAGCAGTTCTTC
J gene: TRBJ2-5; D gene: TRBD1; V gene: TRBV6-6; clone size: .; CDR3 protein: CASSRDADRALQETQYF; CDR3 DNA: TGTGCCAGCAGTCGTGACGCGGACAGGGCCTTACAAGAGACCCAGTACTTC
J gene: TRBJ1-1; D gene: TRBD1; V gene: TRBV6-5; clone size: once; CDR3 protein: CASSIRQGGTEAFF; CDR3 DNA: TGTGCCAGCAGTATACGACAGGGTGGCACTGAAGCTTTCTTT
J gene: TRBJ2-5; D gene: TRBD1; V gene: TRBV6-5; clone size: .; CDR3 protein: CASSSTGGPQETQYF; CDR3 DNA: TGTGCCAGCAGTTCGACAGGGGGCCCGCAAGAGACCCAGTACTTC
J gene: TRBJ1-6; D gene: .; V gene: TRBV6-5; clone size: .; CDR3 protein: CASSLSDSINSPLHF; CDR3 DNA: TGTGCCAGCAGTCTCTCGGACAGCATTAATTCACCCCTCCACTTT
J gene: TRBJ1-2; D gene: .; V gene: TRBV27; clone size: .; CDR3 protein: CASSLGGTYGYTF; CDR3 DNA: TGTGCCAGCAGCTTGGGGGGGACCTATGGCTACACCTTC
J gene: TRBJ2-7; D gene: .; V gene: TRBV4-1; clone size: .; CDR3 protein: CASASGNHEQYF; CDR3 DNA: TGCGCCAGCGCGTCGGGAAATCACGAGCAGTACTTC
J gene: TRBJ1-3; D gene: .; V gene: TRBV6-5; clone size: .; CDR3 protein: CASSLQGLSGNTIYF; CDR3 DNA: TGTGCCAGCAGCCTTCAGGGGCTCTCTGGAAACACCATATATTTT
J gene: TRBJ1-5; D gene: .; V gene: TRBV6-1; clone size: .; CDR3 protein: CASSEPIDSNQPQHF; CDR3 DNA: TGTGCCAGCAGTGAACCCATAGATAGCAATCAGCCCCAGCATTTT
J gene: TRBJ1-1; D gene: .; V gene: TRBV6-5; clone size: .; CDR3 protein: CASSYSEGVNTEAFF; CDR3 DNA: TGTGCCAGCAGTTACTCAGAGGGGGTGAACACTGAAGCTTTCTTT
J gene: TRBJ1-1; D gene: .; V gene: TRBV10-3; clone size: .; CDR3 protein: CAISEGAGGSTEAFF; CDR3 DNA: TGTGCCATCAGTGAGGGGGCGGGGGGGAGCACTGAAGCTTTCTTT
J gene: TRBJ2-5; D gene: .; V gene: TRBV14; clone size: .; CDR3 protein: CASSPPGGGGETQYF; CDR3 DNA: TGTGCCAGCAGCCCCCCAGGCGGGGGCGGCGAGACCCAGTACTTC
J gene: TRBJ2-7; D gene: TRBD1; V gene: TRBV3-1/TRBV3-2; clone size: .; CDR3 protein: CASRVTGGAYEQYF; CDR3 DNA: TGTGCCAGCAGGGTGACAGGGGGAGCCTACGAGCAGTACTTC
J gene: TRBJ2-3; D gene: TRBD2; V gene: TRBV27; clone size: .; CDR3 protein: CASSLRTSGGLLSTDTQYF; CDR3 DNA: TGTGCCAGCAGTTTAAGAACTAGCGGGGGGTTACTAAGCACAGATACGCAGTATTTT
J gene: TRBJ1-1; D gene: .; V gene: TRBV30; clone size: once; CDR3 protein: CAWDTGNTEAFF; CDR3 DNA: TGTGCCTGGGATACAGGGAACACTGAAGCTTTCTTT
J gene: TRBJ1-2; D gene: .; V gene: TRBV6-5; clone size: .; CDR3 protein: CASSYNDGAGYTF; CDR3 DNA: TGTGCCAGCAGTTACAACGATGGGGCAGGCTACACCTTC
J gene: TRBJ2-2; D gene: .; V gene: TRBV5-1; clone size: .; CDR3 protein: CASSLGESTGELFF; CDR3 DNA: TGCGCCAGCAGCTTGGGCGAATCCACCGGGGAGCTGTTTTTT
J gene: TRBJ2-2; D gene: .; V gene: TRBV7-6; clone size: .; CDR3 protein: CASSLGASRDTGELFF; CDR3 DNA: TGTGCCAGCAGCTTAGGAGCGTCGCGGGACACCGGGGAGCTGTTTTTT
J gene: TRBJ1-2; D gene: TRBD1; V gene: TRBV20-1; clone size: .; CDR3 protein: CSASRTGITSDGYTF; CDR3 DNA: TGCAGTGCTAGTCGGACAGGGATAACTAGCGATGGCTACACCTTC
J gene: TRBJ2-3; D gene: TRBD1; V gene: TRBV6-2/TRBV6-3; clone size: .; CDR3 protein: CASSPGTGNGDTQYF; CDR3 DNA: TGTGCCAGCAGTCCCGGGACAGGGAATGGAGATACGCAGTATTTT
J gene: TRBJ1-6; D gene: TRBD1; V gene: TRBV5-1; clone size: .; CDR3 protein: CASSLGTNNRGRNSPLHF; CDR3 DNA: TGCGCCAGCAGCTTGGGAACCAACAACAGGGGTAGGAATTCACCCCTCCACTTT
J gene: TRBJ1-1; D gene: .; V gene: TRBV19; clone size: .; CDR3 protein: CASKRVSRSGTEAFF; CDR3 DNA: TGTGCCAGTAAGCGGGTTTCTCGAAGCGGCACTGAAGCTTTCTTT
J gene: TRBJ1-1; D gene: .; V gene: TRBV6-5; clone size: .; CDR3 protein: CASSYGGGQGNTEAFF; CDR3 DNA: TGTGCCAGCAGTTATGGGGGGGGGCAGGGGAACACTGAAGCTTTCTTT
J gene: TRBJ2-7; D gene: .; V gene: TRBV11-2; clone size: .; CDR3 protein: CASSLDSTYEQYF; CDR3 DNA: TGTGCCAGCAGCTTAGACAGTACCTACGAGCAGTACTTC
J gene: TRBJ1-1; D gene: .; V gene: TRBV29-1; clone size: .; CDR3 protein: CSVLSGGNTEAFF; CDR3 DNA: TGCAGCGTATTGAGCGGGGGGAACACTGAAGCTTTCTTT
J gene: TRBJ1-2; D gene: TRBD1; V gene: TRBV7-2; clone size: .; CDR3 protein: CASSKTDWTGGYGYTF; CDR3 DNA: TGTGCCAGCAGCAAAACGGACTGGACAGGGGGCTATGGCTACACCTTC
J gene: TRBJ2-3; D gene: TRBD2; V gene: TRBV7-3; clone size: .; CDR3 protein: CASSLGLGGGDTQYF; CDR3 DNA: TGTGCCAGCAGCTTAGGGCTAGGCGGGGGTGATACGCAGTATTTT
J gene: TRBJ1-2; D gene: .; V gene: TRBV13; clone size: .; CDR3 protein: CASSLVFQGNYGYTF; CDR3 DNA: TGTGCCAGCAGCTTAGTTTTTCAGGGGAACTATGGCTACACCTTC
J gene: TRBJ2-7; D gene: .; V gene: TRBV7-9; clone size: .; CDR3 protein: CASSLISEQYF; CDR3 DNA: TGTGCCAGCAGCTTAATCTCCGAGCAGTACTTC
J gene: TRBJ2-3; D gene: .; V gene: TRBV18; clone size: .; CDR3 protein: CASSPPRRQGDTQYF; CDR3 DNA: TGTGCCAGCTCCCCCCCTAGGCGCCAGGGAGATACGCAGTATTTT